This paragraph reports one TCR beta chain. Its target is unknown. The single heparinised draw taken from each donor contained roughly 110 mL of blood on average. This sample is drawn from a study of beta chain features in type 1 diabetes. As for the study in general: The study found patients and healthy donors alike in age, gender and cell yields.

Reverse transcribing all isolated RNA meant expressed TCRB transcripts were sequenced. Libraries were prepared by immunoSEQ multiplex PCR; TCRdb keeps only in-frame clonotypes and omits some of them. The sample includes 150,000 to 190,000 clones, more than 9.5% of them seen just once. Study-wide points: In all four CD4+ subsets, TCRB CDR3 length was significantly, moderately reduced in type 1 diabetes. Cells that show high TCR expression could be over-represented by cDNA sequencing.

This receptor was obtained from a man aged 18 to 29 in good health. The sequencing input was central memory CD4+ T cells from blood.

CDR3 nucleotides: TGTGCCAGCAGCTTAGCCGTTGGGCAAGAGACCCAGTACTTC. Protein: CASSLAVGQETQYF. J is TRBJ2-5 and V is TRBV7-2; no clear D. The V and J ends lost 0 bases and 2 bases respectively, with 7 bases between them. Per germline, CDR1 SGHTA and CDR2 FQGNSA. CDR3 length: 14 amino acids.